These T cell receptor beta chains were read from a single sample in a study of beta chain features in type 1 diabetes. Assay used: immunoSEQ multiplex PCR; TCRdb lists only in-frame clones, some missing. The sample has 110,000 to 150,000 clones; 6.9% are singletons. The sequencing sample was made of central memory CD4+ T cells from blood. The receptors originated from a woman aged 30 to 39 in good health. Both conserved end residues are part of each CDR3. The order of the fields is D gene, V gene, clone size, J gene, CDR3 protein, CDR3 DNA. The D gene is left open where the match is weak. The size field is filled for only some rows; it gives once, few, many or a size class.

>-|TRBV4-1|few|TRBJ2-1
CASGTGTSSYNEQFF
TGCGCCAGCGGAACAGGGACAAGCTCCTACAATGAGCAGTTCTTC
>-|TRBV27|-|TRBJ1-2
CASNSHGVGGEANYGYTF
TGTGCCAGCAATTCTCACGGGGTGGGCGGAGAAGCTAACTATGGCTACACCTTC
>-|TRBV7-2|few|TRBJ1-2
CASSSRDTFYGYTF
TGTGCCAGCAGCTCCCGAGACACTTTCTATGGCTACACCTTC
>TRBD1|TRBV9|few|TRBJ2-6
CASSVGARTGHSGANVLTF
TGTGCCAGCAGCGTAGGGGCTCGGACAGGGCACTCTGGGGCCAACGTCCTGACTTTC
>TRBD2|TRBV15|-|TRBJ2-5
CATSRDWELAGETQYF
TGTGCCACCAGCAGAGATTGGGAGCTAGCGGGAGAGACCCAGTACTTC
>TRBD2|TRBV18|few|TRBJ2-7
CASSPASGGLSYEQYF
TGTGCCAGCTCACCGGCGAGCGGGGGACTGTCCTACGAGCAGTACTTC
>-|TRBV30|many|TRBJ1-1
CAWSVQRNTEAFF
TGTGCCTGGAGTGTACAGAGGAACACTGAAGCTTTCTTT
>TRBD1|TRBV14|few|TRBJ1-6
CASSQDDRVYSPLHF
TGTGCCAGCAGCCAAGACGACAGGGTCTATTCACCCCTCCACTTT
>-|TRBV7-9|many|TRBJ2-7
CASSLGGRGEQYF
TGTGCCAGCAGCTTAGGAGGGCGGGGCGAGCAGTACTTC
>TRBD2|TRBV30|-|TRBJ2-1
CAWSQPGLAGGDEQFF
TGTGCCTGGTCGCAACCGGGACTAGCGGGAGGAGATGAGCAGTTCTTC
>-|TRBV20-1|many|TRBJ2-3
CRGAGTDTQYF
TGCAGGGGAGCGGGCACAGATACGCAGTATTTT
>-|TRBV18|-|TRBJ1-1
CASSPNGGNTEAFF
TGTGCCAGCTCACCAAACGGTGGGAACACTGAAGCTTTCTTT
>TRBD1|TRBV25-1|many|TRBJ2-4
CASAGTGRIQNIQYF
TGTGCCAGTGCCGGGACAGGTCGTATCCAAAACATTCAGTACTTC
>TRBD2|TRBV6-6|-|TRBJ2-3
CASSGTVAGGTDTQYF
TGTGCCAGCAGTGGGACGGTAGCGGGGGGCACAGATACGCAGTATTTT
>TRBD2|TRBV28|-|TRBJ2-7
CATTIQAGVEEQYF
TGTGCCACCACCATCCAAGCGGGAGTAGAAGAGCAGTACTTC
>TRBD2|TRBV20-1|-|TRBJ2-7
CSAAREDEQYF
TGCAGTGCTGCTCGGGAGGACGAGCAGTACTTC
>-|TRBV28|few|TRBJ1-2
CASTGTGYGYTF
TGTGCCAGCACCGGGACTGGCTATGGCTACACCTTC
>TRBD2|TRBV14|few|TRBJ2-1
CASSQDRGSGRRYNEQFF
TGTGCCAGCAGCCAAGATCGGGGGAGCGGGAGGAGGTACAATGAGCAGTTCTTC
>TRBD2|TRBV4-3|-|TRBJ2-7
CASSQDQGRTSGYEQYF
TGCGCCAGCAGCCAAGATCAGGGGAGGACTAGCGGCTACGAGCAGTACTTC
>TRBD2|TRBV2|-|TRBJ2-7
CASSDSTSGRQYF
TGTGCCAGCAGTGATTCGACTAGCGGAAGGCAGTACTTC
>TRBD2|TRBV7-2|-|TRBJ2-1
CASSFPPGREQFF
TGTGCCAGCAGCTTCCCGCCCGGGAGGGAGCAGTTCTTC
>TRBD2|TRBV5-4|few|TRBJ2-2
CASSLDRTSTGELFF
TGTGCCAGCAGCTTGGATAGGACTAGCACCGGGGAGCTGTTTTTT
>TRBD1|TRBV6-4|few|TRBJ2-2
CASREDRAGTGELFF
TGTGCCAGCAGAGAGGACAGGGCCGGCACCGGGGAGCTGTTTTTT
>-|TRBV28|-|TRBJ2-3
CASSFLADSTDTQYF
TGTGCCAGCAGTTTCCTAGCTGATAGCACAGATACGCAGTATTTT
>TRBD1|TRBV6-5|few|TRBJ2-7
CASSPDRDRVGF
TGTGCCAGCAGCCCCGACCGGGACAGGGTCGGATTC
>TRBD1|TRBV7-2|-|TRBJ1-2
CASSLADRGGYGYTF
TGTGCCAGCAGCTTAGCGGACAGGGGTGGCTATGGCTACACCTTC
>TRBD2|TRBV7-2|few|TRBJ2-7
CASSSGGLAIHEQYF
TGTGCCAGCAGCTCCGGGGGACTAGCGATCCACGAGCAGTACTTC
>TRBD1|TRBV30|few|TRBJ2-7
CAWSQTGKEQYF
TGTGCCTGGAGTCAGACAGGGAAAGAGCAGTACTTC
>-|TRBV9|few|TRBJ2-2
CASSGTVAGELFF
TGTGCCAGCAGCGGGACAGTCGCCGGGGAGCTGTTTTTT
>TRBD2|TRBV7-8|-|TRBJ2-2
CASSFASGNTGELFF
TGTGCCAGCAGCTTCGCTAGCGGGAACACCGGGGAGCTGTTTTTT
>-|TRBV30|many|TRBJ2-3
CAWSVRDTQYF
TGTGCCTGGAGTGTGAGAGATACGCAGTATTTT
>TRBD1|TRBV28|many|TRBJ2-3
CASSLRQGATDTQYF
TGTGCCAGCAGTCTTCGACAGGGGGCTACAGATACGCAGTATTTT
>-|TRBV29-1|many|TRBJ2-2
CSAAVELNTGELFF
TGCAGCGCCGCGGTGGAATTGAACACCGGGGAGCTGTTTTTT
>TRBD2|TRBV15|-|TRBJ2-7
CATSRVAGSYEQYF
TGTGCCACCAGCAGAGTAGCGGGTTCCTACGAGCAGTACTTC
>-|TRBV6-1|few|TRBJ2-2
CASRPGFTGELFF
TGTGCCAGCAGGCCAGGGTTCACCGGGGAGCTGTTTTTT
>-|TRBV4-3|-|TRBJ1-1
CASSPRVANTEAFF
TGCGCCAGCAGCCCCCGGGTGGCAAACACTGAAGCTTTCTTT
>TRBD2|TRBV29-1|few|TRBJ2-7
CSVTGGLAGTYEQYF
TGCAGCGTTACAGGTGGACTAGCGGGAACCTACGAGCAGTACTTC
>-|TRBV6-6|few|TRBJ2-3
CASSYPRTVTDTQYF
TGTGCCAGCAGTTACCCTCGGACAGTCACAGATACGCAGTATTTT
>-|TRBV2|many|TRBJ2-1
CASDTGTSYEQFF
TGTGCCAGCGACACGGGAACGAGCTATGAGCAGTTCTTC
>-|TRBV30|-|TRBJ1-2
CAWSLAGESGYTF
TGTGCCTGGAGTTTAGCCGGGGAGAGTGGCTACACCTTC
>TRBD1|TRBV6-5|-|TRBJ2-4
CASRPGQDANIQYF
TGTGCCAGCAGGCCCGGACAGGACGCAAACATTCAGTACTTC
>-|TRBV27|-|TRBJ2-4
CAAGGAGGRKNIQYF
TGTGCAGCAGGGGGCGCGGGGGGGCGCAAAAACATTCAGTACTTC
>TRBD2|TRBV5-4|-|TRBJ2-7
CASSQTSGGYYEQYF
TGTGCCAGCAGCCAAACTAGCGGGGGTTACTACGAGCAGTACTTC
>TRBD2|TRBV29-1|few|TRBJ2-3
CSGRTSGSEDTQYF
TGCAGCGGACGGACTAGCGGGAGCGAAGATACGCAGTATTTT
>-|TRBV7-2|many|TRBJ1-1
CASSLNQGTEAFF
TGTGCCAGCAGCTTAAACCAGGGCACTGAAGCTTTCTTT
>TRBD2|TRBV9|few|TRBJ2-1
CASSTGTSGRGEQFF
TGTGCCAGCAGCACCGGGACTAGCGGGAGAGGTGAGCAGTTCTTC
>TRBD1|TRBV19|-|TRBJ2-6
CASTPTGGPVTGANVLTF
TGTGCCAGTACCCCGACAGGGGGCCCGGTTACTGGGGCCAACGTCCTGACTTTC